This paragraph reports one TCR beta chain. Its target is unknown. The observed sequence ends 3 residues before the CDR3 terminus, with the missing tail filled in from the germline J gene. The sample contains more than one DNA sequence encoding this CDR3. TCRdb's table, derived via immunoSEQ multiplex PCR, lists solely in-frame clones and lacks some. The specimen's table records tens of thousands of clones. The CDR3 is made up of 13 amino acids. The germline gives CDR1 KGHDR, CDR2 SFDVKD. The source of the sample is a study of T cells in women clearing cervical HPV infection. Study information: Controls gave blood once infection was undetectable; cases at lesion identification. Case blood was drawn a median 149 days after lesion detection. Study-wide points: Controls had more TRBV6-7 (0.16%) than cases (about 0.11%). Effector/memory and HPV-specific T cells were not isolated, and association timing is unknown.

Sequencing input: blood buffy coat. The source is a woman between 18 and 69 years old with a cervical HPV16 infection that either progressed to CIN3+ or cleared (not recorded which). The J gene is TRBJ1-3, the V gene TRBV24-1, with D hard to call. The CDR3 here is CATSDLERGVIYF. The covered CDR3 bases are TGTGCCACCAGTGATCTAGAGCGGGGAGTC.